This T cell receptor (beta chain) was documented in a study of STAT5B mutations in CD4+ large granular lymphocyte leukemia. Produced via immunoSEQ multiplex PCR; TCRdb's table is partial and in-frame only. The data contain some 40,000 clones, approximately 86% of them singletons. The CDR3 consists of 16 residues. From germline, CDR1 is MGHRA and CDR2 YSYEKL. V lost 0 bases, J lost 10 bases, and 7 bases stayed unmatched. The sequenced sample consisted of CD4+ T cells from blood buffy coats. V usage is TRBV4-1 and J usage is TRBJ1-6, with 9 bases matching TRBD1. This sequence was found in a human donor in good health. The CDR3 sequence is CASSQDRGQGGSPLHF. The CDR3 DNA is TGCGCCAGCAGCCAAGATCGGGGACAGGGAGGCTCACCCCTCCACTTT.